These 3 T cell receptor beta chains were sequenced from one sample in a study of blood T cells in healthy people across ages (dated by TCRdb to between 2015 and 2016). Libraries came from 5' RACE. The listed sequencing device is Illumina HiSeq 2500. A second PCR of about 7 to 12 cycles was run with a J-beta primer mix and a sample-barcoded 5' primer. The public reads were reprocessed in TCRdb via fastp at Q25 and MiXCR, keeping in-frame beta chains. Here each entry gathers all rows of one CDR3 protein and keeps the most common genes and DNA. The sample table shows about 1,500,000 distinct CDR3 sequences, and about 40% are seen once. The ten largest clones add up to 6.5% to 10% of the sample. The sample consisted of blood. Source of these receptors: a woman aged 18-29 years in good health.

This clonotype has only a few counts. The CDR3 nucleotides are TGTGCCAGCACGACTAGCGGGAGTACTGGAGAGACCCAGTACTTC. As protein: CASTTSGSTGETQYF. The V call is TRBV11-2, the J call TRBJ2-5; 12 bases agree with TRBD2. This CDR3 comprises 15 residues. The V and J ends lost 7 bases and 4 bases, in that order; junction bases with no gene match: 7. Per germline, CDR1 SGHAT and CDR2 FQNNGV.

This chain connects TRBV27 to TRBJ1-2; the D is unclear. This CDR3 is 14 amino acids long. V was trimmed by 5 bases and J by 2 bases, leaving 12 bases between them. Germline V gene sequence: CDR1 MNHEY, CDR2 SMNVEV (reference sequence). CDR3 loop: CASSVAALNYGYTF. Here the CDR3 DNA reads TGTGCCAGCAGTGTGGCAGCCCTAAACTATGGCTACACCTTC.

This chain links TRBV12-3 or TRBV12-4 with TRBJ1-2; D ambiguous. CDR3 length: 14 amino acids. The V and J ends lost 8 bases and 2 bases respectively, with 15 bases between them. CDR3 sequence: CASGPPAGNYGYTF. Written as DNA, the CDR3 is TGTGCCAGCGGCCCCCCCGCCGGGAACTATGGCTACACCTTC.